The entry below describes one T cell receptor (beta chain). Its antigen is unknown. Base qualities were left out, and no much larger clone turns up one base away. Selection of patients required sufficient residual fresh-frozen tumor tissue and over two years of available survival data. An isocitrate dehydrogenase mutation was not carried by any of the glioblastoma patients, although molecular status was otherwise variable. PBMC were collected before vaccination, two weeks after the third vaccination, and at tumor progression when it occurred. Genomic DNA was extracted with the Qiagen DNeasy Blood extraction Kit. This specimen belongs to a study of glioma-infiltrating T cells after dendritic cell vaccination (dated by TCRdb to 2016 to 2018). Notes on the research overall: The cohort included about 15 glioblastoma patients drawn from Phase I and II dendritic cell vaccination trials, of whom 9 were newly diagnosed and 6 had recurrent disease. In glioblastoma patients vaccinated with dendritic cells, deep sequencing of TCR beta CDR3 regions served to measure the amount of tumor-infiltrating lymphocytes and to compare repertoires between tumor and blood. The vaccine consisted of monocyte-derived dendritic cells cultured about 7 days with IL-4 and GM-CSF, then pulsed overnight with autologous tumor lysate. Each patient was given three intradermal dendritic cell vaccine injections, spaced two weeks apart, in the arm below the axilla. Survival after dendritic cell vaccination was correlated with TCR sequencing metrics, including TIL content and tumor-blood repertoire overlap. Between the early 2000s and the early 2010s, the patients were given dendritic cell vaccination pulsed with autologous tumor lysate. Broad study findings and their caveats: The cohort was small and heterogeneous, with few patients having full blood and tumor sets and even fewer initial-recurrent tumor pairs. The three-group TCR overlap response model was described as speculative and requiring prospective validation. No direct relationship between TCR clonality and survival was found, suggesting that a diverse polyclonal response may matter. Longer time to progression and overall survival after dendritic cell vaccination were predicted by higher estimated pretreatment TIL content.

TCRB CDR3 regions were amplified from roughly 1.8 ug genomic DNA, or all available DNA if less, using the immunoSEQ assay. For multiplex PCR, 60 forward primers for TCR V beta segments and 13 reverse primers for J beta segments were used. Synthetic control templates were spiked into each sample at limiting dilution to estimate reads per starting template. Reads of 87 bp were generated by sequencing on the Illumina HiSeq System. From the authors' description of their analysis: To remove PCR and sequencing errors, closely related sequences were merged with a nearest neighbor algorithm. TCR overlap was defined as the percentage of unique tumor TCR beta sequences that were also found in the peripheral blood of the same patient. In TCRdb, the immuneACCESS table is reduced to in-frame sequences with V and J assigned. These tables do not hold every clone; where another copy was compared, an unresolved V gene accounts for under half, and the others remain unexplained. V and J calls and clone size come straight from that table; D and trimming were deduced from the DNA. Across this sample there are some 70,000 clones, with approximately 80% seen only once. The ten top clones hold around 8% of the sample.

The clonotype originates from a human donor with glioblastoma. The sample consisted of blood, taken before dendritic cell vaccination.

The CDR3 loop reads CASSFGTGAYEQYF. The nucleotide sequence reads as follows: TGTGCCAGTAGTTTCGGGACAGGGGCCTACGAGCAGTACTTC. Recombination connected TRBV19 to TRBJ2-7; 10 bases in the junction line up with TRBD1. The CDR3 spans 14 residues, from the cysteine through the phenylalanine. CDR3 DNA is the only sequence kept; it has 42 bases, read in frame from the first base. V ends up 5 bases short and J 2 bases short, with an unmatched junction base count of 3. Via the germline V gene (reference sequence), CDR1 is LNHDA and CDR2 SQIVND.